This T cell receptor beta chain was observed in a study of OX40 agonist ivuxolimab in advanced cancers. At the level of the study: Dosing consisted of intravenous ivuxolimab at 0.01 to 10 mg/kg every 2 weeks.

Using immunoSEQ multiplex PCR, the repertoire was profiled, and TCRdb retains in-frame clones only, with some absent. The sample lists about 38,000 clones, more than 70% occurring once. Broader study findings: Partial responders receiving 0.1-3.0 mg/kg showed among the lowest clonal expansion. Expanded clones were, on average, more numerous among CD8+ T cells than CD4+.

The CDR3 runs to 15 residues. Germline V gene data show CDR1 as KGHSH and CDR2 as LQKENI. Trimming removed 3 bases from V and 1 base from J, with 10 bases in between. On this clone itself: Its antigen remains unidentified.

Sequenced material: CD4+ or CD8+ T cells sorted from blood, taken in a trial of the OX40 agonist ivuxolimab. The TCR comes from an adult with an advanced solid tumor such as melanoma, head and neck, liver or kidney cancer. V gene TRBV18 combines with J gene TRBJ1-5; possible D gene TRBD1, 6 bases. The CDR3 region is CASSPEGGSNQPQHF. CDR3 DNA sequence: TGTGCCAGCTCACCTGAAGGGGGGAGCAATCAGCCCCAGCATTTT.